This entry concerns a single T cell receptor beta chain. What it binds is unknown. These data come from a study of beta chain features in type 1 diabetes. Study-wide results and limits: Moderately but significantly shorter TCRB CDR3s were found in Type 1 diabetes patients in all four CD4+ subsets.

The investigators reverse transcribed all of the isolated RNA, so they sequenced expressed TCRB transcripts. Some clones are missing from TCRdb's copy, which holds only in-frame ones; the method was immunoSEQ multiplex PCR. The sample shows 100,000 to 150,000 clones, 17% of them seen only once. This CDR3 has 15 amino acids. With 5 bases clipped from V and 0 bases from J, the junction kept 6 bases outside the gene matches. CDR1 and CDR2 from the germline V gene are LNHDA and SQIVND (reference sequence). This receptor was identified in a man in his late teens or twenties with type 1 diabetes. Specimen: central memory CD4+ T cells from blood. V usage is TRBV19 and J usage is TRBJ2-7; 8 positions match TRBD1. In DNA form, the CDR3 reads TGTGCCAGTAGTGCAACCGGGACAGGCTCCTACGAGCAGTACTTC. Protein: CASSATGTGSYEQYF.